One and the same sample provided the 20 T cell receptor beta chains below, sequenced in a study of blood T cell repertoires in COVID-19. Clones were read by immunoSEQ multiplex PCR, and TCRdb kept only the in-frame ones, dropping some. The table lists nearly 300,000 clones, around 92% of them singletons. Sequencing was carried out using PBMCs or T cells enriched from blood (not recorded which). All receptors come from a woman aged 50 to 60 who had been exposed to COVID-19.

The V gene is TRBV19, the J gene TRBJ2-1; 14 positions match TRBD2. Looked up from germline, CDR1 is LNHDA and CDR2 is SQIVND (reference sequence). The V and J ends lost 3 bases and 14 bases, in that order; junction bases with no gene match: 9. The CDR3 length is 15 residues. DNA of the CDR3: TGTGCCAGTAGTATTGGACTAGCGGGGGGCCTCAGCGAGTTCTTC. This encodes CASSIGLAGGLSEFF.

The chain couples TRBV30 to TRBJ2-7; tentative D call: TRBD2 (6 bases). Trimming took off 0 bases at V and 5 bases at J, with 14 bases between the two ends. The germline V gene encodes CDR1 GTSNPN and CDR2 SVGIG (reference sequence). The CDR3 sequence is 14 residues long. CDR3 nucleotides: TGTGCCTGGAGTGTCCGGACGGGGGTCCACGAGCAGTACTTC. This translates into CAWSVRTGVHEQYF.

The chain joins TRBV5-5 to TRBJ2-4; D unclear. With 0 bases removed from V and 0 bases from J, the gap between germline ends came to 4 bases. CDR3 size: 14 residues. CDR1 SGHKS and CDR2 YYEKEE come from the germline V gene (reference sequence). In DNA form, the CDR3 reads TGTGCCAGCAGCTTGGCCGTAGCCAAAAACATTCAGTACTTC. Translation: CASSLAVAKNIQYF. The full variable domain, its missing parts supplied by reference TRBV5-5 and TRBJ2-4, is DAGVTQSPTHLIKTRGQQVTLRCSPISGHKSVSWYQQVLGQGPQFIFQYYEKEERGRGNFPDRFSARQFPNYSSELNVNALLLGDSALYLCASSLAVAKNIQYFGAGTRLSVL.

This chain links TRBV5-1 with TRBJ2-7, with D unresolved. Germline loops: CDR1 SGHRS, CDR2 YFSETQ. The CDR3 covers 14 residues. The V end was cut by 6 bases, the J end by 9 bases, with 22 bases between. CDR3 region: CASTPDVYGRGQYF. CDR3 in DNA: TGCGCCAGCACCCCGGATGTGTATGGTCGCGGGCAGTACTTC.

V and J are TRBV6-2 or TRBV6-3 and TRBJ1-1; D unresolved. Germline V gene data show CDR1 as MNHEY and CDR2 as SVGEGT. The length of the CDR3 is 14 residues. V was pared by 0 bases and J by 4 bases, with 9 bases between. Here the CDR3 reads CASSYSFRITEAFF. The CDR3 DNA reads as TGTGCCAGCAGTTACTCGTTCAGAATCACTGAAGCTTTCTTT.

Here the CDR3 DNA reads TGTGCCAGCAGCCCCGACAGGGTGCGAACTGAAGCTTTCTTT. It is translated as CASSPDRVRTEAFF. V and J are TRBV27 and TRBJ1-1, with 7 bases aligning to TRBD1. CDR1 MNHEY and CDR2 SMNVEV come from the germline V gene (reference sequence). There are 14 residues in the CDR3. The trim removed 6 bases at V and 5 bases at J, leaving 9 bases unmatched.

The V call is TRBV6-1, the J call TRBJ2-5; a possible D gene is TRBD1 (5 bases). CDR1 is MNHNS and CDR2 is SASEGT in the germline V gene. The CDR3 length is 14 residues. V was clipped by 3 bases and J by 5 bases, with 13 bases between them. CDR3: CASSDGAGMETQYF. For the CDR3, the DNA is TGTGCCAGCAGTGATGGGGCAGGTATGGAGACCCAGTACTTC.

V is TRBV27 and J is TRBJ1-5, with TRBD1 as a possible D gene (5 bases). Germline CDR1 is MNHEY and CDR2 is SMNVEV (reference sequence). The CDR3 has 14 residues. Trimming removed 4 bases at V and 9 bases at J, with 16 bases between. CDR3 coding DNA: TGTGCCAGCAGTTCTGTTGACAGCAGTTGGCCCCAGCATTTT. It yields the protein CASSSVDSSWPQHF.

The V and J genes are TRBV2 and TRBJ2-7; 8 nucleotides agree with TRBD1. V lost 4 bases, J lost 0 bases, and 8 bases stayed unmatched. Germline V gene lookup returns CDR1 SNHLY and CDR2 FYNNEI. The CDR3 consists of 16 residues. The CDR3 sequence: CASSVWSGGASYEQYF. The CDR3, as DNA: TGTGCCAGCAGTGTTTGGTCAGGGGGCGCCTCCTACGAGCAGTACTTC. Combining the CDR3 with reference TRBV2 and TRBJ2-7 gives the whole variable domain EPEVTQTPSHQVTQMGQEVILRCVPISNHLYFYWYRQILGQKVEFLVSFYNNEISEKSEIFDDQFSVERPDGSNFTLKIRSTKLEDSAMYFCASSVWSGGASYEQYFGPGTRLTVT.

The gene calls are TRBV5-1 and TRBJ1-3; perhaps TRBD1 as D (5 bases). With 0 bases removed from V and 0 bases from J, the gap between germline ends came to 7 bases. CDR3 size: 15 residues. Germline CDR1 and CDR2: SGHRS and YFSETQ. The CDR3 here is CASSLGGYSGNTIYF. The CDR3 DNA sequence: TGCGCCAGCAGCTTGGGGGGCTACTCTGGAAACACCATATATTTT. The full variable domain, completed using reference TRBV5-1 and TRBJ1-3, is KAGVTQTPRYLIKTRGQQVTLSCSPISGHRSVSWYQQTPGQGLQFLFEYFSETQRNKGNFPGRFSGRQFSNSRSEMNVSTLELGDSALYLCASSLGGYSGNTIYFGEGSWLTVV.

The chain has TRBV4-2 and TRBJ2-5; a weak D match, TRBD1 (5 bases). The CDR3 is 13 amino acids. V was pared by 8 bases and J by 4 bases, with 14 bases between. Germline V CDR1 and CDR2: LGHNA, YNFKEQ. This chain's CDR3 is CASSADRGETQYF. The CDR3 DNA is TGTGCCAGCTCGGCGGATAGGGGAGAGACCCAGTACTTC.

The gene calls are TRBV10-3 and TRBJ1-2; D may be TRBD1 (6 bases). The V and J ends lost 3 bases and 2 bases respectively, with 13 bases between them. The CDR3 loop spans 15 amino acids. From germline, CDR1 is ENHRY and CDR2 SYGVKD. CDR3 amino acids: CAISEGAGANYGYTF. For the CDR3, the DNA is TGTGCCATCAGTGAAGGGGCAGGGGCAAACTATGGCTACACCTTC.

This chain joins TRBV15 and TRBJ2-3, with TRBD1 matching 7 bases. This CDR3 has 14 residues. V was pared by 1 base and J by 5 bases, with 3 bases of the junction left unmatched. CDR1 is LNHNV, CDR2 YYDKDF, per germline (reference sequence). CDR3 region: CATSRGGGEDTQYF. DNA of the CDR3: TGTGCCACCAGCAGAGGAGGGGGCGAAGATACGCAGTATTTT.

The chain recombines TRBV6-5 with TRBJ1-1, with D perhaps TRBD1 (5 bases). The CDR3 loop spans 15 amino acids. Per the germline V gene, CDR1 is MNHEY and CDR2 is SVGAGI. Trimming pared 4 bases from V and 2 bases from J, leaving 14 bases between. The CDR3 DNA reads TGTGCCAGCAGTTTAAACAGGAGAAGCAACACTGAAGCTTTCTTT. Protein sequence: CASSLNRRSNTEAFF.

The chain couples TRBV5-4 to TRBJ1-2; perhaps TRBD1 as D (6 bases). The germline CDR1 and CDR2 sequences are SGHNT and YYREEE (reference sequence). This CDR3 has 12 residues. The V end lost 4 bases, the J end lost 5 bases, and 9 bases lay between the germline ends. The CDR3 protein is CASSRDTYGYTF. CDR3 in DNA: TGTGCCAGCAGCCGGGACACTTATGGCTACACCTTC.

The V gene is TRBV5-1, the J gene TRBJ1-4; tentatively, D is TRBD1 (6 bases). The germline V gene encodes CDR1 SGHRS and CDR2 YFSETQ. The CDR3 extends over 12 amino acids. The CDR3 DNA sequence: TGCGCATCTACAGGGTCCGGGGAAAAACTGTTTTTT. Its translation: CASTGSGEKLFF.

The chain carries TRBV7-8 and TRBJ1-4; 10 bases are a match to TRBD1. V was pared by 5 bases and J by 7 bases, with 13 bases of the junction left unmatched. Germline V gene data show CDR1 as SGHVS and CDR2 as FQNEAQ. The CDR3 extends over 17 amino acids. In DNA, the CDR3 is TGTGCCAGCAGCCCGTGGACAGGGGGGCTAGGAGGTGAAAAACTGTTTTTT. It yields the protein CASSPWTGGLGGEKLFF.

The chain employs TRBV28 and TRBJ1-2; 11 bases align to TRBD1. CDR1 is MDHEN, CDR2 SYDVKM, per germline. Trimming at V came to 6 bases and at J to 6 bases, leaving 6 bases not matched to a gene. This CDR3 comprises 14 residues. CDR3 in DNA: TGTGCCAGCAGGTCGGGACAGGGGGACGATGGCTACACCTTC. Amino acids: CASRSGQGDDGYTF.

The V gene is TRBV9, the J gene TRBJ1-1; D remains unclear. V lost 3 bases to trimming and J lost 3 bases, with 9 bases between them. Per germline, CDR1 SGDLS and CDR2 YYNGEE. The CDR3 totals 13 residues. CDR3 protein: CASSARGDTEAFF. The CDR3 DNA follows: TGTGCCAGCAGCGCGCGGGGTGACACTGAAGCTTTCTTT. Looking up the rest from reference TRBV9 and TRBJ1-1 gives the full variable domain: DSGVTQTPKHLITATGQRVTLRCSPRSGDLSVYWYQQSLDQGLQFLIQYYNGEERAKGNILERFSAQQFPDLHSELNLSSLELGDSALYFCASSARGDTEAFFGQGTRLTVV.

This CDR3 reads CAWSGRGNNSPLHF. The CDR3 bases are TGTGCCTGGAGCGGGAGGGGAAATAATTCACCCCTCCACTTT. V gene TRBV30 combines with J gene TRBJ1-6; TRBD1 might be the D (5 bases). The germline gives CDR1 GTSNPN, CDR2 SVGIG (reference sequence). V was pared by 3 bases and J by 5 bases, with 11 bases between. This CDR3 comprises 14 residues.